This entry is about one TCR beta chain. Its antigen is currently unknown. Arm-PCR of CDR3 regions and iRepertoire HTBI primers were the basis on which TCR beta libraries were built. Methods used by the authors: Identification of gene segments yielded approximately 62 TRBV and roughly 15 TRBJ across samples. TCRdb independently ran MiXCR on the multiplex PCR reads; one entry per CDR3 protein. These V and J calls derive from TCRdb rather than the authors' analysis. The table has about 240,000 distinct CDR3 sequences, 20% seen once. The data are from a study of regulatory T cells in long-lasting Graves disease. In the study overall: Recently diagnosed Graves' patients had received antithyroid drugs for under 3 months. Broader study findings: Public clonotype sharing was higher in persistent than newly diagnosed patients. When disease was persistent, TRBV28, TRBJ1-2 and TRBJ2-5 were the favored segments.

The time point was: newly diagnosed GD, antithyroid drugs for less than 3 months. After RNA was extracted from PBMCs, the TCR library was made from it. With 5 bases removed from V and 3 bases from J, the gap between germline ends came to 10 bases. From germline, CDR1 is SGHVS and CDR2 FQNEAQ. This CDR3 has 13 residues. Sample: peripheral blood mononuclear cells (PBMCs), taken at new diagnosis, from a patient treated with antithyroid drugs. The chain employs TRBV7-8 and TRBJ1-2; D is unclear. The receptor was isolated from a female donor with Graves disease. In DNA, the CDR3 is TGTGCCAGCAGCCTGGACGGGGACTATGGCTACACCTTC. Protein sequence: CASSLDGDYGYTF.